This T cell receptor beta chain is from a study of T cells in Graves' hyperthyroidism and ophthalmopathy. Trimming pared 0 bases from V and 2 bases from J, leaving 17 bases between. CDR1 and CDR2 from the germline V gene are MNHEY and SVGAGI. This CDR3 has 17 residues. TCR beta CDR3 sequences were amplified from RNA transcripts. The HTBI primer set drove a first-round RT-PCR of the TCR CDR3. TCRdb used MiXCR to reprocess the multiplex PCR reads, holding one entry per CDR3 protein. The table shows nearly 750,000 distinct CDR3 sequences, with about 35% occurring only once. The source material was blood. This chain connects TRBV6-5 to TRBJ2-7; D unclear. The origin of this receptor is a woman aged 40-49 years with Graves' hyperthyroidism. The chain's CDR3 is CASSYSYSRTSAYEQYF. As DNA, the CDR3 is TGTGCCAGCAGTTACTCCTACAGCCGAACCTCAGCCTACGAGCAGTACTTC.